This is a list of T cell receptor beta chains from one sample in a study of post-analysis software for immune sequencing data. TCRdb passed the PCR reads through MiXCR, listing each CDR3 protein once. The table includes roughly 400,000 distinct CDR3 sequences, approximately 38% detected once. The sample comprised blood. These receptors were taken from a girl aged 2 to 10 with multiple sclerosis. The CDR3 runs from the conserved cysteine through the conserved F or W. Each record gives: clone size, V gene, J gene, D gene, CDR3 protein, CDR3 DNA. The D gene is left open where the match is weak. Expanded clones get a size class; other rows say once, few or many, or leave the size out.

clone size: few; V gene: TRBV6-5; J gene: TRBJ1-2; D gene: TRBD1; CDR3 protein: CASSRTGAHNYGYTF; CDR3 DNA: TGTGCCAGCAGTCGGACAGGGGCACACAACTATGGCTACACCTTC
clone size: once; V gene: TRBV12-3/TRBV12-4; J gene: TRBJ1-2; D gene: -; CDR3 protein: CASDGGGWGESYYGYTF; CDR3 DNA: TGTGCCAGCGACGGAGGGGGGTGGGGGGAATCTTATTATGGCTACACCTTC
clone size: few; V gene: TRBV28; J gene: TRBJ1-2; D gene: -; CDR3 protein: CASILPGVGYTF; CDR3 DNA: TGTGCCAGCATCCTCCCCGGGGTCGGCTACACCTTC
clone size: -; V gene: TRBV20-1; J gene: TRBJ2-7; D gene: -; CDR3 protein: CSAPSKGVYEQYF; CDR3 DNA: TGCAGTGCCCCCTCTAAGGGTGTCTACGAGCAGTACTTC
clone size: -; V gene: TRBV28; J gene: TRBJ2-7; D gene: -; CDR3 protein: CASSLPESYEQYF; CDR3 DNA: TGTGCCAGCAGCTTACCGGAGTCCTACGAGCAGTACTTC
clone size: -; V gene: TRBV5-1; J gene: TRBJ2-1; D gene: -; CDR3 protein: CASGPGGRSYNEQFF; CDR3 DNA: TGCGCCAGCGGGCCCGGGGGCCGCTCCTACAATGAGCAGTTCTTC
clone size: -; V gene: TRBV5-1; J gene: TRBJ2-5; D gene: -; CDR3 protein: CASRRLAQETQYF; CDR3 DNA: TGCGCCAGCAGACGGCTAGCGCAAGAGACCCAGTACTTC
clone size: -; V gene: TRBV7-4; J gene: TRBJ1-2; D gene: TRBD1; CDR3 protein: CADGALSPRGRIFIDGYTF; CDR3 DNA: TGTGCCGATGGAGCACTCTCCCCGAGGGGGCGCATTTTTATAGATGGCTACACCTTC
clone size: -; V gene: TRBV5-1; J gene: TRBJ2-1; D gene: -; CDR3 protein: CASSLRGPLYNEQFF; CDR3 DNA: TGCGCCAGCAGCCTGCGGGGTCCCTTATACAATGAGCAGTTCTTC
clone size: -; V gene: TRBV20-1; J gene: TRBJ1-2; D gene: -; CDR3 protein: CSARVYHREGYTF; CDR3 DNA: TGCAGTGCTAGAGTCTACCACAGGGAGGGCTACACCTTC
clone size: -; V gene: TRBV7-9; J gene: TRBJ2-1; D gene: -; CDR3 protein: CASSLQGLDEQFF; CDR3 DNA: TGTGCCAGCAGTTTACAGGGTTTGGATGAGCAGTTCTTC
clone size: few; V gene: TRBV6-5; J gene: TRBJ2-7; D gene: -; CDR3 protein: CASSYMGGGPYEQYF; CDR3 DNA: TGTGCCAGCAGTTACATGGGGGGCGGTCCCTACGAGCAGTACTTC
clone size: -; V gene: TRBV6-1; J gene: TRBJ2-5; D gene: TRBD2; CDR3 protein: CASDSGRGQETQYF; CDR3 DNA: TGTGCCAGTGACAGCGGGAGAGGGCAAGAGACCCAGTACTTC
clone size: few; V gene: TRBV12-3/TRBV12-4; J gene: TRBJ1-2; D gene: -; CDR3 protein: CASSPRGGLGNYGYTF; CDR3 DNA: TGTGCCAGCAGTCCCCGGGGCGGGCTAGGTAACTATGGCTACACCTTC
clone size: -; V gene: TRBV3-1; J gene: TRBJ1-1; D gene: -; CDR3 protein: CASSQQGIEAFF; CDR3 DNA: TGTGCCAGCAGCCAGCAAGGGATTGAAGCTTTCTTT
clone size: -; V gene: TRBV12-3/TRBV12-4; J gene: TRBJ2-7; D gene: -; CDR3 protein: CASSLGHWALGYEQYF; CDR3 DNA: TGTGCCAGCAGTTTAGGTCACTGGGCTTTGGGCTACGAGCAGTACTTC
clone size: few; V gene: TRBV5-1; J gene: TRBJ2-1; D gene: TRBD2; CDR3 protein: CASSLDHGGALFF; CDR3 DNA: TGCGCCAGCAGCTTGGACCACGGGGGGGCCTTGTTCTTC
clone size: few; V gene: TRBV5-8; J gene: TRBJ2-3; D gene: -; CDR3 protein: CASSWQRARRDTQYF; CDR3 DNA: TGTGCCAGCAGCTGGCAGCGGGCGAGGAGAGATACGCAGTATTTT
clone size: -; V gene: TRBV4-1; J gene: TRBJ1-4; D gene: -; CDR3 protein: CASSQDHVQGGEKLFF; CDR3 DNA: TGCGCCAGCAGCCAAGATCACGTCCAGGGAGGTGAAAAACTGTTTTTT
clone size: few; V gene: TRBV29-1; J gene: TRBJ2-1; D gene: -; CDR3 protein: CSVEQIPGYNEQFF; CDR3 DNA: TGCAGCGTTGAACAGATTCCCGGATACAATGAGCAGTTCTTC
clone size: -; V gene: TRBV29-1; J gene: TRBJ1-1; D gene: -; CDR3 protein: CSVAFLASMNTEAFF; CDR3 DNA: TGCAGCGTTGCCTTTCTGGCGAGTATGAACACTGAAGCTTTCTTT
clone size: -; V gene: TRBV7-3; J gene: TRBJ2-5; D gene: TRBD2; CDR3 protein: CASAGGGLGQETQYF; CDR3 DNA: TGTGCCAGCGCTGGGGGAGGGTTGGGCCAAGAGACCCAGTACTTC
clone size: -; V gene: TRBV29-1; J gene: TRBJ2-5; D gene: -; CDR3 protein: CSVETRKQETQYF; CDR3 DNA: TGCAGCGTCGAAACCAGGAAGCAAGAGACCCAGTACTTC
clone size: once; V gene: TRBV7-8; J gene: TRBJ1-2; D gene: -; CDR3 protein: CASSPLPGSGYTF; CDR3 DNA: TGTGCCAGCAGCCCTCTTCCAGGTTCTGGCTACACCTTC
clone size: few; V gene: TRBV20-1; J gene: TRBJ1-1; D gene: -; CDR3 protein: CSARDRSDAEAFF; CDR3 DNA: TGCAGTGCTAGAGACCGTTCCGACGCTGAAGCTTTCTTT
clone size: -; V gene: TRBV9; J gene: TRBJ1-2; D gene: TRBD1; CDR3 protein: CASSEMDRGNYGYTF; CDR3 DNA: TGTGCCAGCAGCGAGATGGACAGGGGCAACTATGGCTACACCTTC
clone size: -; V gene: TRBV3-1; J gene: TRBJ1-2; D gene: -; CDR3 protein: CASSQLRIAGYTF; CDR3 DNA: TGTGCCAGCAGCCAACTCCGAATCGCGGGCTACACCTTC
clone size: -; V gene: TRBV10-3; J gene: TRBJ2-5; D gene: -; CDR3 protein: CAISELGEGAETQYF; CDR3 DNA: TGTGCCATCAGTGAGCTTGGTGAGGGAGCGGAGACCCAGTACTTC
clone size: few; V gene: TRBV2; J gene: TRBJ2-7; D gene: -; CDR3 protein: CASGLTGVSYEQYF; CDR3 DNA: TGTGCCAGCGGACTCACGGGCGTTTCCTACGAGCAGTACTTC
clone size: -; V gene: TRBV12-3/TRBV12-4; J gene: TRBJ1-2; D gene: TRBD1; CDR3 protein: CASSFPTGSPYGYTF; CDR3 DNA: TGTGCCAGCAGTTTCCCGACAGGGTCTCCCTATGGCTACACCTTC
clone size: -; V gene: TRBV5-1; J gene: TRBJ1-6; D gene: -; CDR3 protein: CASSLGLGTNSPLHF; CDR3 DNA: TGCGCCAGCAGCTTAGGCCTCGGGACCAATTCACCCCTCCACTTT
clone size: -; V gene: TRBV11-3; J gene: TRBJ2-1; D gene: -; CDR3 protein: CASSYVTEQFF; CDR3 DNA: TGTGCCAGCAGTTACGTAACTGAGCAGTTCTTC
clone size: -; V gene: TRBV9; J gene: TRBJ1-4; D gene: -; CDR3 protein: CASSVGGAEEKLFF; CDR3 DNA: TGTGCCAGCAGCGTAGGGGGGGCTGAGGAAAAACTGTTTTTT
clone size: -; V gene: TRBV20-1; J gene: TRBJ2-1; D gene: -; CDR3 protein: CSARDEVGGRGDSYNEQFF; CDR3 DNA: TGCAGTGCTAGAGATGAAGTCGGCGGGCGGGGTGACTCCTACAATGAGCAGTTCTTC
clone size: -; V gene: TRBV7-2; J gene: TRBJ2-1; D gene: TRBD2; CDR3 protein: CASSHTGTSGSNEQFF; CDR3 DNA: TGTGCCAGCAGCCATACCGGGACTAGCGGGAGTAATGAGCAGTTCTTC
clone size: -; V gene: TRBV7-2; J gene: TRBJ1-6; D gene: TRBD1; CDR3 protein: CASSLGGQGARSPLHF; CDR3 DNA: TGTGCCAGCAGCTTAGGAGGGCAGGGGGCGCGTTCACCCCTCCACTTT
clone size: few; V gene: TRBV4-3; J gene: TRBJ2-7; D gene: TRBD2; CDR3 protein: CASSPRTSAYLVHEQYF; CDR3 DNA: TGCGCCAGCAGCCCCCGGACTAGCGCCTACTTAGTCCACGAGCAGTACTTC
clone size: few; V gene: TRBV28; J gene: TRBJ2-7; D gene: TRBD2; CDR3 protein: CASRIERGPYEQYF; CDR3 DNA: TGTGCCAGCAGAATTGAGCGGGGTCCCTACGAGCAGTACTTC
clone size: -; V gene: TRBV11-2; J gene: TRBJ2-1; D gene: TRBD1; CDR3 protein: CASSLPVGQGQFF; CDR3 DNA: TGTGCCAGCAGCTTACCAGTCGGACAGGGGCAGTTCTTC
clone size: -; V gene: TRBV9; J gene: TRBJ2-7; D gene: -; CDR3 protein: CASSVSTGSIYEQYF; CDR3 DNA: TGTGCCAGCAGCGTATCAACAGGGTCTATCTACGAGCAGTACTTC
clone size: few; V gene: TRBV14; J gene: TRBJ2-1; D gene: TRBD2; CDR3 protein: CASSPLAGGDNEQFF; CDR3 DNA: TGTGCCAGCAGCCCCCTAGCGGGAGGCGACAATGAGCAGTTCTTC
clone size: -; V gene: TRBV5-1; J gene: TRBJ1-1; D gene: -; CDR3 protein: CASSLAVAMNTEAFF; CDR3 DNA: TGCGCCAGCAGCTTGGCTGTAGCCATGAACACTGAAGCTTTCTTT
clone size: -; V gene: TRBV29-1; J gene: TRBJ2-3; D gene: -; CDR3 protein: CSVDAGPSTDTQYF; CDR3 DNA: TGCAGCGTGGACGCGGGCCCAAGCACAGATACGCAGTATTTT
clone size: few; V gene: TRBV3-1; J gene: TRBJ2-7; D gene: -; CDR3 protein: CASSQDRGSSGSYEQYF; CDR3 DNA: TGTGCCAGCAGCCAAGATAGAGGGTCCAGTGGTTCCTACGAGCAGTACTTC
clone size: -; V gene: TRBV6-1; J gene: TRBJ2-5; D gene: -; CDR3 protein: CASSEWTVQETQYF; CDR3 DNA: TGTGCCAGCAGTGAATGGACAGTACAAGAGACCCAGTACTTC
clone size: few; V gene: TRBV15; J gene: TRBJ2-5; D gene: -; CDR3 protein: CATSRDWGLTWETQYF; CDR3 DNA: TGTGCCACCAGCAGAGATTGGGGACTCACATGGGAGACCCAGTACTTC
clone size: -; V gene: TRBV9; J gene: TRBJ2-1; D gene: -; CDR3 protein: CASSVTLVGEQFF; CDR3 DNA: TGTGCCAGCAGCGTAACCCTAGTGGGTGAGCAGTTCTTC
clone size: -; V gene: TRBV2; J gene: TRBJ1-2; D gene: TRBD1; CDR3 protein: CARQGAEGYTF; CDR3 DNA: TGTGCCAGACAGGGGGCGGAAGGCTACACCTTC
clone size: few; V gene: TRBV20-1; J gene: TRBJ2-3; D gene: -; CDR3 protein: CSAREDRYTQYF; CDR3 DNA: TGCAGTGCTAGAGAGGACCGTTATACGCAGTATTTT
clone size: -; V gene: TRBV20-1; J gene: TRBJ1-6; D gene: -; CDR3 protein: CSARTRTGRDSPLHF; CDR3 DNA: TGCAGTGCTAGAACGCGGACGGGGCGAGATTCACCCCTCCACTTT
clone size: few; V gene: TRBV12-3/TRBV12-4; J gene: TRBJ2-3; D gene: -; CDR3 protein: CASSFSNTQYF; CDR3 DNA: TGTGCCAGCAGTTTTAGCAATACGCAGTATTTT
clone size: once; V gene: TRBV4-1; J gene: TRBJ2-4; D gene: -; CDR3 protein: CASSQGLSALNIQYF; CDR3 DNA: TGCGCCAGCAGCCAAGGGTTGTCGGCTCTAAACATTCAGTACTTC
clone size: -; V gene: TRBV28; J gene: TRBJ2-7; D gene: TRBD1; CDR3 protein: CASRPRTGVVSYEQYF; CDR3 DNA: TGTGCCAGCAGGCCAAGGACAGGGGTTGTCTCTTACGAGCAGTACTTC